A single sample is the source of the 6 T cell receptor beta chains below, sequenced in a study of blood T cell repertoires in COVID-19 (dated by TCRdb to the early 2020s). Receptors were amplified or captured by the immunoSEQ multiplex PCR assay. TCRdb retrieved this table from immuneACCESS and kept in-frame rearrangements only. Not all clones are present; in checked studies, unresolved V genes account for under half, and no reason is known for the remainder. Recorded for this sample are about 52,000 clones; around four fifths of them occurred a single time. Under 7% of the sample goes to the ten largest clones. Material: peripheral blood. These receptors originate from a man aged 65 to 79 with active COVID-19.

The genes are TRBV3-1 (or the pseudogene TRBV3-2) and TRBJ1-1, with D possibly TRBD1 on 5 matching bases. The V end lost 3 bases, the J end lost 5 bases, and 13 bases lay between the germline ends. This CDR3 spans 14 amino acids. CDR1 is LGHDT, CDR2 YNNKEL, per germline (reference sequence). The CDR3, as DNA: TGTGCCAGCAGCCAGCTAACAGGTGGGACTGAAGCTTTCTTT. This gives the protein CASSQLTGGTEAFF.

This sequence joins TRBV5-8 and TRBJ1-2, with a tentative D call TRBD1 (6 bases). Germline assignment: CDR1 SGHTS and CDR2 YDEGEE. The CDR3 contains 12 residues. V lost 1 base to trimming and J lost 7 bases, with 8 bases between them. CDR3 loop: CASSLTGTGYTF. The CDR3 DNA reads as TGTGCCAGCAGCTTGACAGGGACTGGCTACACCTTC.

V and J are TRBV7-2 and TRBJ2-3; a weak D match, TRBD1 (5 bases). V was trimmed by 2 bases and J by 6 bases, leaving 9 bases between them. Per the germline V gene, CDR1 is SGHTA and CDR2 is FQGNSA. There are 13 residues in the CDR3. The CDR3 here is CASSLHRTDTQYF. CDR3 sequence (DNA): TGTGCCAGCAGCTTACACAGGACGGATACGCAGTATTTT.

This clone showed up just a few times. This chain uses TRBV4-1 with TRBJ2-3, with 11 bases identical to TRBD2. After removal of 4 bases from V and 2 bases from J, the junction contained 8 bases not matched to a gene. The germline V gene has CDR1 MGHRA and CDR2 YSYEKL. The CDR3 is 17 amino acids. This CDR3 reads CASSPDGLAGSTDTQYF. For the CDR3, the DNA is TGCGCCAGCAGCCCAGACGGACTAGCGGGCTCCACAGATACGCAGTATTTT.

In its sample, this clone was seen once. V is TRBV7-3 and J is TRBJ2-2; the D gene is possibly TRBD1 (6 bases). V lost 4 bases and J 4 bases, leaving 10 bases between the germline ends. Germline loops: CDR1 SGHTA, CDR2 FQGTGA. This CDR3 has 14 amino acids. Here the CDR3 reads CASSSLGGTGELFF. The CDR3 DNA is TGTGCCAGCAGCTCCCTAGGGGGCACCGGGGAGCTGTTTTTT.

V and J are TRBV18 and TRBJ2-3; D is possibly TRBD2 (6 bases). V lost 6 bases to trimming and J lost 2 bases, with 12 bases between them. The CDR3 is made up of 14 amino acids. CDR1 and CDR2 from the germline V gene are KGHSH and LQKENI. In DNA form, the CDR3 reads TGTGCCAGCTCTGGCGGGACCCTCACAGATACGCAGTATTTT. Translating gives CASSGGTLTDTQYF.